A single sample gave rise to the 24 T cell receptor beta chains below, sequenced in a study of shared clonotypes between healthy human individuals. As defined, naive CD8 cells were CD45RO-negative and positively selected for CCR7, with terminally differentiated effector memory CD45RA+ cells excluded. Here immunoSEQ multiplex PCR was the method, and the copy in TCRdb shows in-frame clones only, minus some. The sample includes about 2,200,000 clones, under 95% of them seen just once. Input material: naive CD8+ T cells from PBMCs. These receptors all come from a man younger than 35 in good health. Some clones in this sample may be carry-over from other donors' samples.

This clone was observed a single time. The chain has TRBV19 and TRBJ2-1; TRBD2 agrees at 7 bases. Germline loops: CDR1 LNHDA, CDR2 SQIVND (reference sequence). The trim removed 4 bases at V and 9 bases at J, leaving 6 bases unmatched. The CDR3 contains 13 residues. As DNA, the CDR3 is TGTGCCAGTAGTAGGGCGGGAGATCGTGAGCAGTTCTTC. Its protein is CASSRAGDREQFF.

The V gene is TRBV6-1, the J gene TRBJ2-1; 10 bases agree with TRBD2. The CDR3 covers 14 residues. The junction had 5 bases not matched to a gene; V was cut back by 3 bases and J by 9 bases. Germline CDR1 reads MNHNS; CDR2 reads SASEGT. The CDR3 DNA reads as TGTGCCAGCAGTGATATAAGGACTAGCGGTGAGCAGTTCTTC. It codes for CASSDIRTSGEQFF.

V usage is TRBV4-1 and J usage is TRBJ2-2; no definite D call. Germline CDR1 reads MGHRA; CDR2 reads YSYEKL. V lost 9 bases and J lost 1, with 9 bases in between. This CDR3 spans 13 amino acids. CDR3 loop: CASTAENTGELFF. DNA for the CDR3: TGCGCCAGTACCGCAGAGAACACCGGGGAGCTGTTTTTT.

CDR3 sequence reads: CAWSVGGFLETQYF. The CDR3, as DNA: TGTGCCTGGAGTGTAGGCGGTTTCTTGGAGACCCAGTACTTC. This rearrangement joins TRBV30 to TRBJ2-5; D unresolved. V was trimmed by 0 bases and J by 5 bases, leaving 13 bases between them. The germline V gene encodes CDR1 GTSNPN and CDR2 SVGIG (reference sequence). The CDR3 spans 14 residues.

This chain links TRBV13 with TRBJ2-3; no reliable D call. Trimming took off 5 bases at V and 2 bases at J, with 5 bases between the two ends. The length of the CDR3 is 12 residues. The V gene's germline CDR1 is PRHDT and CDR2 FYEKMQ (reference sequence). CDR3: CASSTITDTQYF. CDR3 DNA sequence: TGTGCCAGCAGCACGATCACAGATACGCAGTATTTT.

The chain uses TRBV2 and TRBJ2-7; D uncertain. The CDR3 totals 11 residues. Germline lookup yields CDR1 SNHLY and CDR2 FYNNEI. The DNA for the CDR3 is TGTGCCAGCAGTGAAGTTGATCTCCCCCCCGTC. It codes for CASSEVDLPPV.

The rearrangement links TRBV2 to TRBJ2-5; maybe TRBD1 (6 bases). This CDR3 has 14 residues. The V and J ends lost 6 bases and 6 bases respectively, with 17 bases between them. Germline V gene lookup returns CDR1 SNHLY and CDR2 FYNNEI. This chain's CDR3 is CASSRAGVVKTQYF. The CDR3 bases are TGTGCCAGCAGCAGGGCAGGGGTCGTAAAGACCCAGTACTTC. The full variable domain, in which reference TRBV2 and TRBJ2-5 provide the parts outside the CDR3, is EPEVTQTPSHQVTQMGQEVILRCVPISNHLYFYWYRQILGQKVEFLVSFYNNEISEKSEIFDDQFSVERPDGSNFTLKIRSTKLEDSAMYFCASSRAGVVKTQYFGPGTRLLVL.

A word on this clone: The same CDR3 can be traced to other DNA sequences in this sample. The chain couples TRBV6-6 to TRBJ2-7, with D maybe TRBD2 (5 bases). The CDR3 spans 14 residues. V was shortened by 3 bases and J by 2 bases, with 11 bases between the two germline ends. CDR1 is MNHNY, CDR2 SVGAGI, per germline (reference sequence). The CDR3 region has the DNA TGTGCCAGCAGTTATATATCGGGAACCTACGAGCAGTACTTC. The encoded protein is CASSYISGTYEQYF.

On this clone: The sample contains more than one DNA sequence encoding this CDR3. This chain links TRBV27 with TRBJ2-7; D is perhaps TRBD1 (6 bases). This CDR3 is built from 13 residues. Between the trimmed V and J ends, which lost 1 base and 3 bases, there was a span of 7 bases. The germline V gene has CDR1 MNHEY and CDR2 SMNVEV (reference sequence). CDR3 in DNA: TGTGCCAGCAGTTTATACAGGGACTACGAGCAGTACTTC. Its translation: CASSLYRDYEQYF.

The J gene is TRBJ1-1, the V gene TRBV2, with D unclear. The CDR3 is made up of 16 amino acids. Germline V gives CDR1 SNHLY, CDR2 FYNNEI. The V gene lost 3 bases and the J gene lost 5 bases, with 19 bases spanning the gap. CDR3 bases: TGTGCCAGCAGTGAGCGGTGGAACTCTCGGGGAACTGAAGCTTTCTTT. Protein product: CASSERWNSRGTEAFF.

V gene TRBV5-6 combines with J gene TRBJ2-3, with D unclear. The CDR3 covers 14 residues. In germline, CDR1 is SGHDT, CDR2 YYEEEE. V was pared by 0 bases and J by 2 bases, with 7 bases between. This CDR3 reads CASSLAALTDTQYF. The CDR3 DNA follows: TGTGCCAGCAGCTTGGCGGCCCTCACAGATACGCAGTATTTT.

The rearrangement joins TRBV5-6 to TRBJ2-1; D remains ambiguous. This CDR3 has 13 residues. Trimming took off 4 bases at V and 9 bases at J, with 14 bases between the two ends. The germline CDR1 and CDR2 sequences are SGHDT and YYEEEE. The CDR3 here is CASSGGVGLEQFF. The CDR3 bases are TGTGCCAGCAGCGGCGGTGTGGGCCTTGAGCAGTTCTTC.

The rearrangement links TRBV4-2 to TRBJ2-7; D possibly corresponds to TRBD2 (6 bases). Trimming shortened V by 0 bases and J by 6 bases, and 15 bases separated the two germline ends. The CDR3 has 15 amino acids. Per the germline V gene, CDR1 is LGHNA and CDR2 is YNFKEQ. The CDR3, as DNA: TGTGCCAGCAGCCAAGATGGGGGTGTGGGGGGCGAGCAGTACTTC. It translates to CASSQDGGVGGEQYF.

The CDR3 coding sequence is TGTGCCAGCAGCTTAGCTGGGGGTGGTGGCTACACCTTC. Its protein is CASSLAGGGGYTF. The chain links TRBV7-6 to TRBJ1-2, with D perhaps matching TRBD1 (5 bases). Between the trimmed V and J ends, which lost 0 bases and 7 bases, there was a span of 9 bases. This CDR3 comprises 13 residues. Looked up from germline, CDR1 is SGHVS and CDR2 is FNYEAQ.

This chain connects TRBV28 to TRBJ2-7, with 9 bases that match TRBD1. V lost 10 bases to trimming and J lost 0 bases; unmatched junction nucleotides: 7. This CDR3 comprises 14 residues. The germline V gene encodes CDR1 MDHEN and CDR2 SYDVKM. CDR3 protein: CATRDRASSYEQYF. The CDR3 DNA sequence: TGTGCCACCCGGGACAGGGCCAGCTCCTACGAGCAGTACTTC.

The V and J genes are TRBV14 and TRBJ2-1, with TRBD2 matching over 9 bases. The length of the CDR3 is 16 residues. Germline trimming cut 3 bases from V and 5 bases from J; bases unmatched to any gene: 8. The germline gives CDR1 SGHDN, CDR2 FVKESK. The CDR3 spells CASSHRQREAHNEQFF. The CDR3 DNA is TGTGCCAGCAGCCACCGACAGCGGGAGGCCCACAATGAGCAGTTCTTC.

Only one count was recorded for this clone. At the DNA level, this CDR3 is encoded by other sequences in the same sample as well. The chain carries TRBV27 and TRBJ2-7; tentative D call: TRBD1 (6 bases). The V gene lost 9 bases and the J gene lost 4 bases, with 16 bases spanning the gap. The length of the CDR3 is 13 residues. The germline CDR1 and CDR2 sequences are MNHEY and SMNVEV (reference sequence). For the CDR3, the DNA is TGTGCCAGTTCCTCCGGGACACTATACGAGCAGTACTTC. It specifies CASSSGTLYEQYF.

This clone was found once. The CDR3 DNA sequence: TGTGCCAGCAGAAATCCCACCGGGACAGGGGGCAATCAGCCCCAGCATTTT. Translating it yields CASRNPTGTGGNQPQHF. The rearrangement uses TRBV28 and TRBJ1-5; 10 nucleotides line up with TRBD1. V was pared by 6 bases and J by 2 bases, with 10 bases of the junction left unmatched. The CDR3 is 17 residues long. The germline V gene encodes CDR1 MDHEN and CDR2 SYDVKM.

V is TRBV18 and J is TRBJ2-7; TRBD2 matches at 11 bases. V was clipped by 3 bases and J by 3 bases; unmatched bases: 4. The CDR3 spans 15 residues. The germline gives CDR1 KGHSH, CDR2 LQKENI. Written as DNA, the CDR3 is TGTGCCAGCTCACCCCGGACTAGCGGGTTCTACGAGCAGTACTTC. It codes for CASSPRTSGFYEQYF.

This clone came up once. The rearrangement links TRBV9 to TRBJ2-6; a weak D match, TRBD1 (6 bases). CDR3 length: 15 residues. CDR1 and CDR2 (germline): SGDLS, YYNGEE. V was shortened by 6 bases and J by 2 bases, with 12 bases between the two germline ends. Here the CDR3 DNA reads TGTGCCAGCACCCACAGGGACGCTGGGGCCAACGTCCTGACTTTC. Encoded protein: CASTHRDAGANVLTF. Drawing the rest from reference TRBV9 and TRBJ2-6, the complete variable domain is DSGVTQTPKHLITATGQRVTLRCSPRSGDLSVYWYQQSLDQGLQFLIQYYNGEERAKGNILERFSAQQFPDLHSELNLSSLELGDSALYFCASTHRDAGANVLTFGAGSRLTVL.

The rearrangement uses TRBV2 and TRBJ2-7, with D perhaps assigned TRBD1 or TRBD2 (5 bases each). This CDR3 contains 15 residues. V was pared by 4 bases and J by 2 bases, with 15 bases between. Germline CDR1 is SNHLY and CDR2 is FYNNEI. The CDR3 DNA sequence: TGTGCCAGCAGTGGGGGGTCCTGGGCAGCCTACGAGCAGTACTTC. Its protein is CASSGGSWAAYEQYF.

CDR3 in amino acids: CASSLVGSGREDNEQFF. CDR3 nucleotides: TGTGCCAGCAGCTTAGTGGGGAGCGGGAGGGAGGACAATGAGCAGTTCTTC. The chain carries TRBV7-8 and TRBJ2-1; 10 nucleotides align to TRBD2. CDR1 and CDR2 from the germline V gene are SGHVS and FQNEAQ. This CDR3 spans 17 amino acids. The junction had 8 bases not matched to a gene; V was cut back by 1 base and J by 5 bases.

This sequence joins TRBV4-1 and TRBJ2-7; 13 bases match TRBD2. CDR1 MGHRA and CDR2 YSYEKL come from the germline V gene. This CDR3 spans 15 amino acids. V gave up 1 base and J gave up 6 bases; unmatched junction bases: 3. CDR3 protein: CASSQGLAGGAEQYF. The CDR3 DNA sequence: TGCGCCAGCAGCCAAGGACTAGCGGGAGGAGCCGAGCAGTACTTC.

The chain carries TRBV9 and TRBJ1-2; 9 positions agree with TRBD1. CDR1 is SGDLS, CDR2 YYNGEE, per germline. The CDR3 spans 16 residues. Germline trimming cut 4 bases from V and 4 bases from J; bases unmatched to any gene: 11. This CDR3 is CASSSPWDRAFYGYTF. In DNA, the CDR3 is TGTGCCAGCAGCTCCCCCTGGGACAGGGCCTTCTATGGCTACACCTTC.